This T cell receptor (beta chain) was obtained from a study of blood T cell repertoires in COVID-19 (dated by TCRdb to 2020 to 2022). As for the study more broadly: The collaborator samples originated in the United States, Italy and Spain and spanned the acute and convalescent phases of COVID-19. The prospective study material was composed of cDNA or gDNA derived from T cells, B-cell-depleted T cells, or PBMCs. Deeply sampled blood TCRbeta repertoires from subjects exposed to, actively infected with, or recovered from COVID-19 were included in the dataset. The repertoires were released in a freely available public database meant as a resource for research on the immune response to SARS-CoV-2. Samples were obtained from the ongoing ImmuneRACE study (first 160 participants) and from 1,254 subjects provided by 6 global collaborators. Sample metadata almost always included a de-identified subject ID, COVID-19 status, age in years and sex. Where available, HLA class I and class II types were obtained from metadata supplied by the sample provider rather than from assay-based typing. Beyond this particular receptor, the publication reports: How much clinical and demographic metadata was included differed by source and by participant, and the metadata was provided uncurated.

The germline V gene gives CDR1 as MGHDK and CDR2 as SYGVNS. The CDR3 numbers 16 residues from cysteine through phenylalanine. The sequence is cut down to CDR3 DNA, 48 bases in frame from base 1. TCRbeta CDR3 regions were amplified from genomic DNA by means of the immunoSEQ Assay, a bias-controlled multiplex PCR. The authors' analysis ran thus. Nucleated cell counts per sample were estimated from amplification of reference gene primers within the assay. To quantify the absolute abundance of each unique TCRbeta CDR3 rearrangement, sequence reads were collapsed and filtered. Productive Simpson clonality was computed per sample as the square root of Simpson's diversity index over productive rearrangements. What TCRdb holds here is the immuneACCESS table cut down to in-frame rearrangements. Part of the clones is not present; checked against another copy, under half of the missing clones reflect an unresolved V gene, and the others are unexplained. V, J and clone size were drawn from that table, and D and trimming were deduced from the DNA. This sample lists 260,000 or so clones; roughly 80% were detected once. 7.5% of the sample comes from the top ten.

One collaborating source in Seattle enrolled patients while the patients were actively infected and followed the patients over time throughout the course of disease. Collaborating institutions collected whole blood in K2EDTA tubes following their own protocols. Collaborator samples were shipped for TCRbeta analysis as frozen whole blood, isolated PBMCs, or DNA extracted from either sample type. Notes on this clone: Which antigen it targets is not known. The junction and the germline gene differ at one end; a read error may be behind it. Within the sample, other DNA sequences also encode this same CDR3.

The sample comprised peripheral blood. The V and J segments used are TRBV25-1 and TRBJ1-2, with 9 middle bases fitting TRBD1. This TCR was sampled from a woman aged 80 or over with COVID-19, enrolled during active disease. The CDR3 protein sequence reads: CASSEPPGQGRDGYTF. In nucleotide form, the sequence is TGTGCCAGTAGTGAACCCCCGGGACAGGGAAGAGATGGCTACACCTTC.